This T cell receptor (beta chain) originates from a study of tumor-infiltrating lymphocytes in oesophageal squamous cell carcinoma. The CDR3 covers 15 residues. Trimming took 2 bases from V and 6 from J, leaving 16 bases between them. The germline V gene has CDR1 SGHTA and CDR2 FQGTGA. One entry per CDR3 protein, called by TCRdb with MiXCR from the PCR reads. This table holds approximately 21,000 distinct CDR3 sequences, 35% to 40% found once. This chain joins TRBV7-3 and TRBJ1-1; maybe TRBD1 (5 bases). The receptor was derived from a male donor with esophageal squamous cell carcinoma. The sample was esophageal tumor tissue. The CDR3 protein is CASSLGLGEQAEAFF. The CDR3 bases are TGTGCCAGCAGCTTAGGTCTAGGGGAGCAGGCTGAAGCTTTCTTT.